The 11 T cell receptor beta chains below come from one sample, sequenced in a study of regulatory T cells in long-lasting Graves disease. For TCR beta, libraries came from iRepertoire HTBI primers and Arm-PCR of CDR3 regions. TCRdb re-derived calls from the multiplex PCR reads in MiXCR, one entry per CDR3 protein. The table shows 450,000 to 600,000 distinct CDR3 sequences, with roughly 12% occurring only once. Indicated time point: newly diagnosed GD, antithyroid drugs for less than 3 months. Preparation of the TCR library used RNA extracted from PBMCs. These data were also filed under a second study, of T cells in Graves' hyperthyroidism and ophthalmopathy.

This material consisted of peripheral blood mononuclear cells (PBMCs), taken at new diagnosis, from a patient treated with antithyroid drugs. These receptors came from a man aged 25 to 45 with Graves disease.

At least ten counts were recorded for this clonotype. The V and J genes are TRBV18 and TRBJ2-7; TRBD1 is a possible D gene (6 bases). The V end was cut by 6 bases, the J end by 3 bases, with 9 bases between. Germline loops: CDR1 KGHSH, CDR2 LQKENI. There are 12 residues in the CDR3. CDR3 region: CASSDRRYEQYF. The DNA for the CDR3 is TGTGCCAGCTCCGACAGGCGCTACGAGCAGTACTTC. Full variable domain (remainder filled in from reference TRBV18 and TRBJ2-7): NAGVMQNPRHLVRRRGQEARLRCSPMKGHSHVYWYRQLPEEGLKFMVYLQKENIIDESGMPKERFSAEFPKEGPSILRIQQVVRGDSAAYFCASSDRRYEQYFGPGTRLTVT.

DNA for the CDR3: TGTGCCAGCATGCAACAGGGGACACTTCCGTACGAGCAGTACTTC. Its translation is CASMQQGTLPYEQYF. V usage is TRBV27 and J usage is TRBJ2-7; 7 positions agree with TRBD1. CDR1 and CDR2 (germline): MNHEY, SMNVEV (reference sequence). Trimming at V came to 7 bases and at J to 4 bases, leaving 13 bases not matched to a gene. CDR3 size: 15 residues.

DNA for the CDR3: TGTGCCAGCAGCCTCGTTTATGACACTGAAGCTTTCTTT. This encodes CASSLVYDTEAFF. The gene calls are TRBV3-1 and TRBJ1-1; D unresolved. Germline CDR1 LGHDT, CDR2 YNNKEL (reference sequence). CDR3 length equals 13 residues. Trimming pared 4 bases from V and 3 bases from J, leaving 9 bases between.

This clonotype was seen ten or more times. The V gene is TRBV10-1, the J gene TRBJ2-7, with 8 bases that match TRBD2. The length of the CDR3 is 15 residues. Unmatched junction bases numbered 8, after V lost 3 bases and J lost 4 bases. Germline-derived CDR1 and CDR2 are WNHNN and SYGVQD (reference sequence). The DNA for the CDR3 is TGCGCCAGCAGTGATCCCGGGACTAGTAAGTACGAGCAGTACTTC. Translating it yields CASSDPGTSKYEQYF.

With respect to this clonotype: With a much larger clone just one base away, this may be a read error. The V call is TRBV7-3, the J call TRBJ2-5; 7 bases line up with TRBD2. CDR1 is SGHTA and CDR2 is FQGTGA in the germline V gene. There are 15 residues in the CDR3. With V trimmed by 0 bases and J by 11 bases, 12 bases remained unmatched. This CDR3 reads CASSLTGGAYNEQYF. The CDR3 DNA follows: TGTGCCAGCAGCTTAACGGGAGGGGCCTACAATGAGCAGTACTTC.

V is TRBV3-1 and J is TRBJ2-7; 10 positions match TRBD2. The CDR3 extends over 16 amino acids. CDR1 is LGHDT, CDR2 YNNKEL, per germline (reference sequence). With 2 bases clipped from V and 4 bases from J, the junction kept 8 bases outside the gene matches. CDR3 nucleotides: TGTGCCAGCAGCCAACCCAGCCCGGGACTAGCGTACGAGCAGTACTTC. It encodes CASSQPSPGLAYEQYF.

This clonotype came up many times. The rearrangement links TRBV7-9 to TRBJ1-2; 7 bases align to TRBD1. CDR3 length: 14 amino acids. Germline V lookup: CDR1 SEHNR, CDR2 FQNEAQ (reference sequence). V shed 4 bases, J shed 8 bases, and the junction held 10 bases outside the gene matches. As DNA, the CDR3 is TGTGCCAGCAGCTACCGGGACAGCCTCGTGGGCTACACCTTC. As protein: CASSYRDSLVGYTF. Variable domain in full (rest from reference TRBV7-9 and TRBJ1-2): DTGVSQNPRHKITKRGQNVTFRCDPISEHNRLYWYRQTLGQGPEFLTYFQNEAQLEKSRLLSDRFSAERPKGSFSTLEIQRTEQGDSAMYLCASSYRDSLVGYTFGSGTRLTVV.

This clonotype was recorded many times. The chain recombines TRBV15 with TRBJ1-4; 10 nucleotides align to TRBD1. CDR3 size: 15 residues. The J segment lost 6 bases and the V segment lost 4 bases, leaving 5 bases of the junction unmatched. Per germline, CDR1 LNHNV and CDR2 YYDKDF (reference sequence). This CDR3 reads CATSIPGTGDEKLFF. The CDR3 DNA follows: TGTGCCACCAGCATCCCCGGGACAGGGGATGAAAAACTGTTTTTT.

This clonotype appeared a few times. V usage is TRBV5-8 and J usage is TRBJ2-7, with D possibly TRBD1 on 5 matching bases. This CDR3 is built from 15 residues. Germline lookup yields CDR1 SGHTS and CDR2 YDEGEE. Trimming stripped 0 bases from V and 0 bases from J, with 10 bases between. The CDR3, as DNA: TGTGCCAGCAGCTTGGCAGCAGGGCACTCCTACGAGCAGTACTTC. Protein product: CASSLAAGHSYEQYF.

Comment on this clonotype: Given a far larger clone just one base away, this is likely a sequencing read error. This chain connects TRBV6-1 to TRBJ2-1, with 7 bases fitting TRBD1. The J call is doubtful: the DNA matches TRBJ2-7 better. Germline CDR1 MNHNS, CDR2 SASEGT. The CDR3 is 14 residues long. Here the CDR3 reads CASRPDEGAYGQYF. The CDR3 nucleotides read TGTGCCAGCAGACCGGACGAGGGGGCCTACGGGCAGTACTTC.

J is TRBJ2-1 and V is TRBV10-2, with 8 nucleotides matching TRBD2. CDR1 and CDR2 (germline): WSHSY, SAAADI. CDR3 length: 16 residues. V lost 0 bases and J lost 5; bases outside the gene matches: 6. For the CDR3, the DNA is TGCGCCAGCAGTGAGTCTGGGACTAGGGCGCACAATGAGCAGTTCTTC. Translation: CASSESGTRAHNEQFF.